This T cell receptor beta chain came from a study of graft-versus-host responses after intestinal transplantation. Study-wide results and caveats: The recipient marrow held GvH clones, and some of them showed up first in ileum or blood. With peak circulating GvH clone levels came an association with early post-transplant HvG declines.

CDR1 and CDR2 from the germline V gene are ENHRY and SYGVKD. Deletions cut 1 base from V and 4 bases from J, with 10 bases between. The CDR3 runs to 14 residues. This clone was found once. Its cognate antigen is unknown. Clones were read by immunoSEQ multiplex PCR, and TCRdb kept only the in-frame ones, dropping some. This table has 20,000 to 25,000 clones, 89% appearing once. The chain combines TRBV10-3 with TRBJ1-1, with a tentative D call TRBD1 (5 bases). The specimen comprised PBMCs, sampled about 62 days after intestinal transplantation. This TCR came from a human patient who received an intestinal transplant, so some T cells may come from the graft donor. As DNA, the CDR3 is TGTGCCATCAGTGAGTTCGAGAGGGGCACTGAAGCTTTCTTT. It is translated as CAISEFERGTEAFF.